This record looks at one TCR beta chain sequence and its context. Its antigen is currently unknown. The sample originates from a study of vaccination and CD4 T cells after COVID-19. Study overall: Median time from COVID diagnosis to post-COVID sampling was 101 days (35 to 161). Findings and limits, study-wide: Spike mono-reactive status applied to 304 of 307 vaccine-specific clones in convalescent patients. Only post-vaccination samples contained a median approximately 85% of the reactive clones in convalescent patients.

The CDR3 is 16 residues long. V shed 2 bases and J shed 2 bases, with 12 bases lying between them. Germline assignment: CDR1 SEHNR and CDR2 FQNEAQ (reference sequence). MiXCR was run by TCRdb on the PCR reads, yielding one entry per CDR3 protein. Of around 14,000 distinct CDR3 sequences in the sample, 69% were seen once. This sequence originates from a human donor who had recovered from COVID-19. The chain couples TRBV7-9 to TRBJ2-2, with D maybe TRBD1 (6 bases). Sequencing was performed on CD4+ T cells from blood, taken after SARS-CoV-2 vaccination. The CDR3 loop reads CASSLWDNPNTGELFF. CDR3 in DNA: TGTGCCAGCAGCTTATGGGACAATCCTAACACCGGGGAGCTGTTTTTT.